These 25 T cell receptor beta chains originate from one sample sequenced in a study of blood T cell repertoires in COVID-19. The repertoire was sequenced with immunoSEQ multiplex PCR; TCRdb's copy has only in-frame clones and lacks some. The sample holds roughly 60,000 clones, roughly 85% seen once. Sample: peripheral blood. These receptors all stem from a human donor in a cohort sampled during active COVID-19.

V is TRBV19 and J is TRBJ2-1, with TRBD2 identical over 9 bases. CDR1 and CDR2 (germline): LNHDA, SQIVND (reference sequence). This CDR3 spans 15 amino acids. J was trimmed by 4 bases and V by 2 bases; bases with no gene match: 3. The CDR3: CASSISAGGYNEQFF. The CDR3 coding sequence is TGTGCCAGTAGTATATCCGCGGGAGGGTACAATGAGCAGTTCTTC.

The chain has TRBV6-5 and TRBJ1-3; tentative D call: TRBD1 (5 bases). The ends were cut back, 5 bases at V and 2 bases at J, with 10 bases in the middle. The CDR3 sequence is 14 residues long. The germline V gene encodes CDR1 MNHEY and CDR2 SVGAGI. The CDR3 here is CASSRDSAGNTIYF. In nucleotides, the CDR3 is TGTGCCAGCAGTCGCGACAGTGCTGGAAACACCATATATTTT.

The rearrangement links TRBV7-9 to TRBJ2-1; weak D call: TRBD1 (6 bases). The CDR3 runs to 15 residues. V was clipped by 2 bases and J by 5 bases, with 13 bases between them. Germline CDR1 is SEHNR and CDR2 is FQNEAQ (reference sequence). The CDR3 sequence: CASSLRGSPNNEQFF. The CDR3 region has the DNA TGTGCCAGCAGCTTAAGGGGGAGTCCAAACAATGAGCAGTTCTTC. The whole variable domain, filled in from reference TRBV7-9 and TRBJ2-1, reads DTGVSQNPRHKITKRGQNVTFRCDPISEHNRLYWYRQTLGQGPEFLTYFQNEAQLEKSRLLSDRFSAERPKGSFSTLEIQRTEQGDSAMYLCASSLRGSPNNEQFFGPGTRLTVL.

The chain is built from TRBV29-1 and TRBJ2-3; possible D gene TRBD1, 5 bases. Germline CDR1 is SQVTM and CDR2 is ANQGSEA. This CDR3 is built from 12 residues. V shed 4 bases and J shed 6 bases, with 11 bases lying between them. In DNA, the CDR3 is TGCAGCGTTGTGCCAGGGCGGGATACGCAGTATTTT. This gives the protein CSVVPGRDTQYF.

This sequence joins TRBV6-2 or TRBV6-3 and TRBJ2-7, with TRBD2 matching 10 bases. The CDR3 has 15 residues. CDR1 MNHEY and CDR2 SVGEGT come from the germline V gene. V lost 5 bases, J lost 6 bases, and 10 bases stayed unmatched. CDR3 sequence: CASSRQREGVFEQYF. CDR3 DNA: TGTGCCAGCAGTCGACAGCGGGAGGGCGTTTTCGAGCAGTACTTC.

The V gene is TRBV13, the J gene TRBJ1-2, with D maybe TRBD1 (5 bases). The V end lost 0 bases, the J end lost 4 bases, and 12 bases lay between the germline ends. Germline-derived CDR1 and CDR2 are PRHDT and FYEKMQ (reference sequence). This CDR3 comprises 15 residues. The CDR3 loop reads CASSLGPQGGYGYTF. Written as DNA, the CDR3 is TGTGCCAGCAGCTTAGGCCCCCAGGGAGGCTATGGCTACACCTTC. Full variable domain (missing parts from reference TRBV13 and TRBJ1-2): AAGVIQSPRHLIKEKRETATLKCYPIPRHDTVYWYQQGPGQDPQFLISFYEKMQSDKGSIPDRFSAQQFSDYHSELNMSSLELGDSALYFCASSLGPQGGYGYTFGSGTRLTVV.

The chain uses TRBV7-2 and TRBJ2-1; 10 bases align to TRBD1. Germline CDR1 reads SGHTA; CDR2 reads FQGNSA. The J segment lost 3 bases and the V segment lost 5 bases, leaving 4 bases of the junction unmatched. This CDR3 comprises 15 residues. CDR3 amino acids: CASSADRGFYNEQFF. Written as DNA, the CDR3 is TGTGCCAGCAGCGCGGACAGGGGGTTCTACAATGAGCAGTTCTTC.

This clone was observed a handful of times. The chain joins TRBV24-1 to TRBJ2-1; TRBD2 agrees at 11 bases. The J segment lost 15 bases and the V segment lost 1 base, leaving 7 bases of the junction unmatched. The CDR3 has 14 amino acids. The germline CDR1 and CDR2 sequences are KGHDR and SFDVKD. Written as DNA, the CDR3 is TGTGCCACCAGTGATTTCACTAGCGGGAGTCGGCTGTTCTTC. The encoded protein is CATSDFTSGSRLFF.

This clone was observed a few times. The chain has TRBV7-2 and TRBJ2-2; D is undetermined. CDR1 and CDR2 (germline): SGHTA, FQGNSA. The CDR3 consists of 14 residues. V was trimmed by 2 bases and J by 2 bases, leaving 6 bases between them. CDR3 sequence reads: CASSLSVNTGELFF. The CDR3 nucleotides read TGTGCCAGCAGCTTATCCGTAAACACCGGGGAGCTGTTTTTT. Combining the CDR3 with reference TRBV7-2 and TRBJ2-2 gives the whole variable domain GAGVSQSPSNKVTEKGKDVELRCDPISGHTALYWYRQSLGQGLEFLIYFQGNSAPDKSGLPSDRFSAERTGGSVSTLTIQRTQQEDSAVYLCASSLSVNTGELFFGEGSRLTVL.

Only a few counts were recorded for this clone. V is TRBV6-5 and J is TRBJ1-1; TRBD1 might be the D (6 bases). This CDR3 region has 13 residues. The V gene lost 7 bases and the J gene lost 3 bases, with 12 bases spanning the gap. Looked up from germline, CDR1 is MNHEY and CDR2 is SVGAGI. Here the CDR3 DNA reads TGTGCCAGCACCCCAACAGGGTACACTGAAGCTTTCTTT. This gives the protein CASTPTGYTEAFF.

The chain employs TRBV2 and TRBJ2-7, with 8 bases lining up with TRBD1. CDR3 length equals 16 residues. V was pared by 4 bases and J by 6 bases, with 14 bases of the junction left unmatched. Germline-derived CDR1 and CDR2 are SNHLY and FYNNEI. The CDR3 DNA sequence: TGTGCCAGCAGTGCTCGGGTTAGGACAGGGTTCTTCGAGCAGTACTTC. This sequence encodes CASSARVRTGFFEQYF.

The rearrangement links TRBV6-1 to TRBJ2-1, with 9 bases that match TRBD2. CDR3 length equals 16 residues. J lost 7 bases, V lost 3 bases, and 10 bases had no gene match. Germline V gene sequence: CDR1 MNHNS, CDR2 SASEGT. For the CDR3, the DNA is TGTGCCAGCAGTGAGGGTGGAGCGGCGGGGGGGAATGAGCAGTTCTTC. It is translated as CASSEGGAAGGNEQFF.

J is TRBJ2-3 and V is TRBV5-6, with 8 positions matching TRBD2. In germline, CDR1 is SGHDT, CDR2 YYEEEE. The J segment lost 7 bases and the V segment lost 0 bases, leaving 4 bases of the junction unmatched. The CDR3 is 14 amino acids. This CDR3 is CASSLELAEYTQYF. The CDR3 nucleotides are TGTGCCAGCAGCTTGGAACTAGCGGAGTATACGCAGTATTTT.

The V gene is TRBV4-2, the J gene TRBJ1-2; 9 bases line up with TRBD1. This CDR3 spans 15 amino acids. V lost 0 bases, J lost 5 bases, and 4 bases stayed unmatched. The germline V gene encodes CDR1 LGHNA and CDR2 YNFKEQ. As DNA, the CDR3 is TGTGCCAGCAGCCAAGATAGGGACAGGGATTATGGCTACACCTTC. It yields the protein CASSQDRDRDYGYTF.

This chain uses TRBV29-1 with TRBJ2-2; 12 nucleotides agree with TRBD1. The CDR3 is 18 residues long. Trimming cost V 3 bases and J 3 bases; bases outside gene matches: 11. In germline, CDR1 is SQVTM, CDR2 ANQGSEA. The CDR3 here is CSVDLPPGQGADTGELFF. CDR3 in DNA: TGCAGCGTTGATCTTCCGCCGGGACAGGGGGCGGACACCGGGGAGCTGTTTTTT.

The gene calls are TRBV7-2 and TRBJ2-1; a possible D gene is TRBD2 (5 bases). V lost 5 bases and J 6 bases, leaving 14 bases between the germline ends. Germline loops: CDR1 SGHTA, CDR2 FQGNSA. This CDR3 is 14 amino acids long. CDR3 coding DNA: TGTGCCAGCAGCCTCGCTTTAGCGCTCAATGAGCAGTTCTTC. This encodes CASSLALALNEQFF. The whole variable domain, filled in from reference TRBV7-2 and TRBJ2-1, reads GAGVSQSPSNKVTEKGKDVELRCDPISGHTALYWYRQSLGQGLEFLIYFQGNSAPDKSGLPSDRFSAERTGGSVSTLTIQRTQQEDSAVYLCASSLALALNEQFFGPGTRLTVL.

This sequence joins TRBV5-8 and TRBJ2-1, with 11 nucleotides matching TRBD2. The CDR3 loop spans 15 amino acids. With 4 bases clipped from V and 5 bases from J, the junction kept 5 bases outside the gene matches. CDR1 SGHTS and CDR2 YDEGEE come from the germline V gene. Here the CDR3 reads CASSQGLAVNNEQFF. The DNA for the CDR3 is TGTGCCAGCAGCCAGGGACTAGCGGTCAACAATGAGCAGTTCTTC.

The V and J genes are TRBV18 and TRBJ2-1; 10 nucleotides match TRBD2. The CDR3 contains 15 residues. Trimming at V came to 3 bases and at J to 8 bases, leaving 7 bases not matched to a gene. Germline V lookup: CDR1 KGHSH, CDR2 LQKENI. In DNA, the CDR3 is TGTGCCAGCTCACCTCCTAGCGGGAGTGTCTATGAGCAGTTCTTC. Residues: CASSPPSGSVYEQFF.

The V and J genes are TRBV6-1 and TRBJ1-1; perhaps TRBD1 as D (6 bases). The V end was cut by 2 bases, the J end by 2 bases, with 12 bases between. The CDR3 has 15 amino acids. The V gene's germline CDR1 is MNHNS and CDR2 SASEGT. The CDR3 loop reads CASSEFIGTNTEAFF. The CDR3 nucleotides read TGTGCCAGCAGTGAATTTATTGGGACAAACACTGAAGCTTTCTTT.

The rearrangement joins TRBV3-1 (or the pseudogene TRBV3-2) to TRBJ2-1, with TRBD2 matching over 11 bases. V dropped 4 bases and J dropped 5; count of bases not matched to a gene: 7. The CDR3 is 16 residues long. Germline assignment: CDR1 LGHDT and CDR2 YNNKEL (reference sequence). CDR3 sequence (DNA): TGTGCCAGCAGCCGTATTAGCGGGAGGGATAACAATGAGCAGTTCTTC. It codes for CASSRISGRDNNEQFF.

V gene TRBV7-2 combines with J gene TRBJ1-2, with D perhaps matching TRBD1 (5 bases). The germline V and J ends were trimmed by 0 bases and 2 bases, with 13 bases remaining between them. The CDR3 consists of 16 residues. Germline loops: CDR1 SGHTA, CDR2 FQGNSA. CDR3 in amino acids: CASSLAAGNSNYGYTF. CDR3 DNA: TGTGCCAGCAGCTTAGCGGCAGGGAACAGCAACTATGGCTACACCTTC.

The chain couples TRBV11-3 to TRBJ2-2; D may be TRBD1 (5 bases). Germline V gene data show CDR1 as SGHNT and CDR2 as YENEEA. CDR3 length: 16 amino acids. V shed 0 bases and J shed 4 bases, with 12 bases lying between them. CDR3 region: CASSLDQGGFTGELFF. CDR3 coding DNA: TGTGCCAGCAGCTTAGATCAGGGCGGATTCACCGGGGAGCTGTTTTTT.

The CDR3 nucleotides are TGTGCCAGCAGCAAAAGAGGTTCCGAGACCCAGTACTTC. Its protein is CASSKRGSETQYF. This rearrangement joins TRBV7-2 to TRBJ2-5; D gene uncertain. The V end lost 5 bases, the J end lost 5 bases, and 12 bases lay between the germline ends. Per the germline V gene, CDR1 is SGHTA and CDR2 is FQGNSA. The CDR3 extends over 13 amino acids.

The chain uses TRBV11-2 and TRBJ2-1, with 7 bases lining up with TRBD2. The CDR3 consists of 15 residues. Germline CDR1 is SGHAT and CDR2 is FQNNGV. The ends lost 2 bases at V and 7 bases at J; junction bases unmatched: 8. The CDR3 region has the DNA TGTGCCAGCAGCTTAATAGCGGGCAAAAATAATGAGCAGTTCTTC. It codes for CASSLIAGKNNEQFF.

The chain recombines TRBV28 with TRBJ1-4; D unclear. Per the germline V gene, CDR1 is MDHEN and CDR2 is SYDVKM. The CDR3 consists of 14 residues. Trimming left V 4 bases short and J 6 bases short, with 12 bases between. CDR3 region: CASSSPGNDEKLFF. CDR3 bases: TGTGCCAGCAGTTCCCCGGGAAACGATGAAAAACTGTTTTTT.